These 15 T cell receptor beta chains were all obtained from the same sample, sequenced in a study of T cells in localized non-small cell lung cancer. The method was immunoSEQ multiplex PCR; TCRdb's version includes in-frame clones alone and lacks a portion of them. The sample gives 23,000 or so clones, approximately 90% of which show up once; approximately 2.9% is in the top ten. Sequencing used peripheral blood, obtained before any cancer treatment. The receptor set was obtained from a woman aged 35 to 69 with stage I lung adenocarcinoma.

This chain joins TRBV5-1 and TRBJ1-4; maybe TRBD1 (5 bases). The CDR3 runs to 15 residues. Germline assignment: CDR1 SGHRS and CDR2 YFSETQ. Trimming removed 2 bases at V and 7 bases at J, with 15 bases between. CDR3 sequence reads: CASSLGTMGGEKLFF. As DNA, the CDR3 is TGCGCCAGCAGCTTAGGGACTATGGGGGGTGAAAAACTGTTTTTT.

The V gene is TRBV5-1, the J gene TRBJ1-1; D is undetermined. The ends were cut back, 5 bases at V and 4 bases at J, with 15 bases in the middle. Germline V lookup: CDR1 SGHRS, CDR2 YFSETQ. The CDR3 is 14 amino acids. The CDR3 DNA reads TGCGCCAGCAGTTTAGAGCTTGCGGGCACTGAAGCTTTCTTT. Protein sequence: CASSLELAGTEAFF.

The chain couples TRBV18 to TRBJ2-7, with 7 bases fitting TRBD1. Germline loops: CDR1 KGHSH, CDR2 LQKENI. V shed 4 bases, J shed 3 bases, and the junction held 6 bases outside the gene matches. The CDR3 length is 14 residues. The CDR3, as DNA: TGTGCCAGCTCACGGGGGACAGTTTTCTACGAGCAGTACTTC. Its translation is CASSRGTVFYEQYF.

This rearrangement joins TRBV7-9 to TRBJ2-1; 8 bases fit TRBD2. The germline V gene has CDR1 SEHNR and CDR2 FQNEAQ (reference sequence). This CDR3 contains 15 residues. V trimming: 4 bases; J trimming: 6 bases; junction bases outside the gene matches: 8. The CDR3 bases are TGTGCCAGCAGCTCCTCGACTAGCGATGCCAATGAGCAGTTCTTC. Translation gives CASSSSTSDANEQFF.

This chain links TRBV6-5 with TRBJ1-2, with TRBD1 matching 9 bases. CDR1 and CDR2 (germline): MNHEY, SVGAGI. The trim removed 2 bases at V and 8 bases at J, leaving 12 bases unmatched. The CDR3 contains 16 residues. CDR3 in amino acids: CASSYGKGQGGVGYTF. In nucleotides, the CDR3 is TGTGCCAGCAGTTACGGAAAGGGACAGGGAGGGGTAGGCTACACCTTC.

The chain links TRBV15 to TRBJ1-2, with 7 positions matching TRBD1. With 1 base clipped from V and 10 bases from J, the junction kept 6 bases outside the gene matches. Germline V gene sequence: CDR1 LNHNV, CDR2 YYDKDF (reference sequence). The CDR3 is made up of 13 amino acids. The CDR3, as DNA: TGTGCCACCAGCAGAGTAGGGACAGTGGACTACACCTTC. Translation: CATSRVGTVDYTF.

The rearrangement uses TRBV7-8 and TRBJ2-7; D unclear. With 5 bases removed from V and 6 bases from J, the gap between germline ends came to 20 bases. This CDR3 contains 15 residues. The V gene's germline CDR1 is SGHVS and CDR2 FQNEAQ. CDR3 sequence reads: CASSPTPSKLSEQYF. The CDR3 DNA is TGTGCCAGCAGCCCTACCCCTAGTAAATTAAGCGAGCAGTACTTC.

This sequence joins TRBV7-9 and TRBJ2-1; 10 bases line up with TRBD1. The CDR3 loop spans 16 amino acids. Germline trimming cut 5 bases from V and 4 bases from J; bases unmatched to any gene: 8. Germline assignment: CDR1 SEHNR and CDR2 FQNEAQ (reference sequence). The DNA for the CDR3 is TGTGCCAGCAGCCCAAGACAGGGGGCAACTTACAATGAGCAGTTCTTC. Translated, it gives CASSPRQGATYNEQFF.

V is TRBV19 and J is TRBJ2-1, with D unclear. Germline V gene data show CDR1 as LNHDA and CDR2 as SQIVND (reference sequence). The V end was cut by 9 bases, the J end by 6 bases, with 18 bases between. The CDR3 is 14 amino acids. CDR3 nucleotide sequence: TGTGCCAGCAGAGGCGGAATGGCTTTCAATGAGCAGTTCTTC. Amino acid sequence: CASRGGMAFNEQFF. Full variable domain (remainder filled in from reference TRBV19 and TRBJ2-1): DGGITQSPKYLFRKEGQNVTLSCEQNLNHDAMYWYRQDPGQGLRLIYYSQIVNDFQKGDIAEGYSVSREKKESFPLTVTSAQKNPTAFYLCASRGGMAFNEQFFGPGTRLTVL.

This chain connects TRBV4-2 to TRBJ1-5; 8 positions agree with TRBD1. The CDR3 extends over 17 amino acids. Per the germline V gene, CDR1 is LGHNA and CDR2 is YNFKEQ. Trimming removed 4 bases from V and 4 bases from J; junction bases left unmatched: 12. The CDR3 region has the DNA TGTGCCAGCAGCCTTCGGGACAGGACTATCGGGAATCAGCCCCAGCATTTT. This translates into CASSLRDRTIGNQPQHF.

The rearrangement links TRBV28 to TRBJ1-2; 8 bases fit TRBD1. This CDR3 has 12 amino acids. Trimming at V came to 5 bases and at J to 7 bases, leaving 3 bases not matched to a gene. Germline V gene data show CDR1 as MDHEN and CDR2 as SYDVKM. The CDR3 DNA reads TGTGCCAGCAGTGTGACAGGGGTTGGCTACACCTTC. This codes for CASSVTGVGYTF.

The chain has TRBV6-1 and TRBJ2-7; 12 nucleotides agree with TRBD1. Germline CDR1 reads MNHNS; CDR2 reads SASEGT. With 7 bases clipped from V and 1 base from J, the junction kept 2 bases outside the gene matches. This CDR3 has 14 residues. In DNA, the CDR3 is TGTGCCAGCAAGGGACAGGGGGCTTCCTACGAGCAGTACTTC. As protein: CASKGQGASYEQYF.

The chain combines TRBV6-6 with TRBJ1-5; D gene uncertain. Deletions cut 5 bases from V and 0 bases from J, with 14 bases between. This CDR3 has 16 residues. CDR1 and CDR2 from the germline V gene are MNHNY and SVGAGI (reference sequence). CDR3 DNA: TGTGCCAGCAGTCCCGACCAACCTTATAGCAATCAGCCCCAGCATTTT. This translates into CASSPDQPYSNQPQHF.

The chain links TRBV7-9 to TRBJ2-7; D remains ambiguous. Between the trimmed V and J ends, which lost 1 base and 2 bases, there was a span of 6 bases. The CDR3 covers 13 residues. Germline V gives CDR1 SEHNR, CDR2 FQNEAQ (reference sequence). CDR3 DNA: TGTGCCAGCAGCTTAGGCCATACCTACGAGCAGTACTTC. This gives the protein CASSLGHTYEQYF.

The rearrangement uses TRBV14 and TRBJ2-2; a possible D gene is TRBD1 (5 bases). Trimming removed 4 bases at V and 7 bases at J, with 10 bases between. CDR1 is SGHDN, CDR2 FVKESK, per germline. The CDR3 has 13 amino acids. CDR3 sequence reads: CASSPRVSGELFF. DNA of the CDR3: TGTGCCAGCAGCCCCAGGGTGAGCGGGGAGCTGTTTTTT.